A single sample gave rise to the 29 T cell receptor beta chains below, sequenced in a study of OX40 agonist ivuxolimab in advanced cancers. TCRdb's copy holds only in-frame clones and misses some; the assay was immunoSEQ multiplex PCR. The table has about 12,000 clones, 81% seen once. The material sequenced was CD4+ or CD8+ T cells sorted from blood, taken in a trial of the OX40 agonist ivuxolimab. All receptors derive from an adult with an advanced solid tumor such as melanoma, head and neck, liver or kidney cancer.

This clone is a singleton in its sample. V gene TRBV4-3 combines with J gene TRBJ2-1; no reliable D call. V was pared by 0 bases and J by 3 bases, with 9 bases between. Germline V CDR1 and CDR2: LGHNA, YSLEER. The CDR3 sequence is 15 residues long. CDR3 DNA sequence: TGCGCCAGCAGCCAAGATTTTAGCAGCTACAATGAGCAGTTCTTC. Amino acids: CASSQDFSSYNEQFF.

This sequence joins TRBV7-9 and TRBJ2-1; a possible D gene is TRBD1 (5 bases). The germline gives CDR1 SEHNR, CDR2 FQNEAQ (reference sequence). Trimming removed 2 bases at V and 9 bases at J, with 20 bases between. This CDR3 has 16 amino acids. The CDR3 reads CASSLRIGRVITEQFF. In nucleotides, the CDR3 is TGTGCCAGCAGCTTAAGGATAGGCAGGGTGATCACTGAGCAGTTCTTC. The full variable domain, rest sourced from reference TRBV7-9 and TRBJ2-1, is DTGVSQNPRHKITKRGQNVTFRCDPISEHNRLYWYRQTLGQGPEFLTYFQNEAQLEKSRLLSDRFSAERPKGSFSTLEIQRTEQGDSAMYLCASSLRIGRVITEQFFGPGTRLTVL.

The sample holds one count of this clone. The chain joins TRBV6-5 to TRBJ2-7, with no clear D. The CDR3 sequence is 14 residues long. CDR1 and CDR2 (germline): MNHEY, SVGAGI. Trimming took 5 bases from V and 2 from J, leaving 13 bases between them. The CDR3: CASSPGRPTYEQYF. CDR3 sequence (DNA): TGTGCCAGCAGTCCCGGAAGACCCACCTACGAGCAGTACTTC.

V is TRBV6-5 and J is TRBJ2-2; D is perhaps TRBD1 (5 bases). V was cut by 3 bases and J by 2 bases, with 10 bases left in between. Germline lookup yields CDR1 MNHEY and CDR2 SVGAGI. The CDR3 covers 15 residues. In DNA form, the CDR3 reads TGTGCCAGCAGTTATAGTCAGGGAAACACCGGGGAGCTGTTTTTT. Its translation: CASSYSQGNTGELFF.

This clone is classed as medium-sized (0.01 to 0.1%). The V gene is TRBV9, the J gene TRBJ2-3; D unresolved. Germline CDR1 and CDR2: SGDLS and YYNGEE. The CDR3 consists of 10 residues. V was pared by 3 bases and J by 10 bases, with 6 bases between. The CDR3 nucleotides read TGTGCCAGCAGCGGCGACGCGCAGTATTTT. Translating it yields CASSGDAQYF.

In this sample, this clone turned up once. The V gene is TRBV6-5, the J gene TRBJ2-1, with TRBD2 matching 16 bases. The V gene end was trimmed by 2 bases and the J gene end by 8 bases; junction bases not matched to a gene: 0. CDR3 size: 15 residues. Germline V gene data show CDR1 as MNHEY and CDR2 as SVGAGI. CDR3: CASSYGTSGRDEQFF. The CDR3 DNA is TGTGCCAGCAGTTACGGGACTAGCGGGAGGGATGAGCAGTTCTTC.

The chain is built from TRBV5-1 and TRBJ1-1; D ambiguous. CDR3 size: 13 residues. CDR1 and CDR2 from the germline V gene are SGHRS and YFSETQ. V lost 4 bases, J lost 4 bases, and 11 bases lay in between. Here the CDR3 DNA reads TGCGCCAGCAGCCCGGCTGTGAGCACTGAAGCTTTCTTT. This gives the protein CASSPAVSTEAFF.

This clone was counted only a few times. The V call is TRBV29-1, the J call TRBJ2-1, with D maybe TRBD2 (5 bases). Germline V lookup: CDR1 SQVTM, CDR2 ANQGSEA. Trimming pared 3 bases from V and 9 bases from J, leaving 12 bases between. This CDR3 is built from 12 residues. Here the CDR3 reads CSVEGAMVEQFF. In DNA form, the CDR3 reads TGCAGCGTTGAGGGAGCGATGGTTGAGCAGTTCTTC.

This clone qualifies as medium-sized. V and J are TRBV25-1 and TRBJ2-2; D remains ambiguous. Germline V gene data show CDR1 as MGHDK and CDR2 as SYGVNS. Trimming pared 3 bases from V and 7 bases from J, leaving 6 bases between. The length of the CDR3 is 12 residues. The CDR3 coding sequence is TGTGCCAGCAGTGATAATAGCGGGGAGCTGTTTTTT. Translation: CASSDNSGELFF.

The chain has TRBV6-1 and TRBJ2-7; maybe TRBD1 (6 bases). CDR3 length: 15 amino acids. CDR1 and CDR2 from the germline V gene are MNHNS and SASEGT. Trimming removed 7 bases at V and 5 bases at J, with 21 bases between. The CDR3: CASTPGQGVFHEQYF. As DNA, the CDR3 is TGTGCCAGCACCCCGGGACAAGGGGTATTCCACGAGCAGTACTTC.

This clone has just a few counts. This chain joins TRBV4-1 and TRBJ1-5; D not resolved. The CDR3 consists of 14 residues. Trimming pared 0 bases from V and 2 bases from J, leaving 5 bases between. Per the germline V gene, CDR1 is MGHRA and CDR2 is YSYEKL. CDR3 loop: CASSQDIRNQPQHF. The CDR3 DNA is TGCGCCAGCAGCCAAGATATACGCAATCAGCCCCAGCATTTT.

The chain uses TRBV29-1 and TRBJ2-5, with 11 positions matching TRBD1. CDR3 length: 13 residues. The germline CDR1 and CDR2 sequences are SQVTM and ANQGSEA. V was clipped by 7 bases and J by 5 bases; unmatched bases: 6. CDR3 in amino acids: CSGSGQGGETQYF. CDR3 coding DNA: TGCAGCGGATCGGGACAGGGGGGTGAGACCCAGTACTTC.

This chain's CDR3 is CASSGSGSSYEQYF. Written as DNA, the CDR3 is TGTGCCAGCAGTGGGAGCGGGAGCTCCTACGAGCAGTACTTC. This chain connects TRBV2 to TRBJ2-7, with TRBD2 matching 8 bases. V shed 4 bases, J shed 0 bases, and the junction held 2 bases outside the gene matches. Germline values: CDR1 SNHLY, CDR2 FYNNEI. This CDR3 has 14 amino acids.

This chain connects TRBV15 to TRBJ2-1, with 9 positions matching TRBD1. Germline V lookup: CDR1 LNHNV, CDR2 YYDKDF (reference sequence). The CDR3 covers 15 residues. With 1 base clipped from V and 4 bases from J, the junction kept 2 bases outside the gene matches. CDR3 region: CATSRAGTGYNEQFF. As DNA, the CDR3 is TGTGCCACCAGCAGAGCGGGGACAGGGTACAATGAGCAGTTCTTC.

With respect to this clone: The same CDR3 is also encoded by other DNA sequences in this sample. The CDR3 spells CASSGDGYEQYF. CDR3 coding DNA: TGTGCCAGCAGCGGGGACGGCTACGAGCAGTACTTC. The chain is built from TRBV9 and TRBJ2-7; D tentatively fits TRBD1 or TRBD2 (5 bases each). The V end was cut by 3 bases, the J end by 3 bases, with 7 bases between. Germline assignment: CDR1 SGDLS and CDR2 YYNGEE. This CDR3 spans 12 amino acids.

The chain couples TRBV6-5 to TRBJ1-4; 8 positions match TRBD1. Trimming cost V 6 bases and J 7 bases; bases outside gene matches: 7. Germline-derived CDR1 and CDR2 are MNHEY and SVGAGI. The CDR3 runs to 14 residues. CDR3 amino acids: CASSLDRAREKLFF. The CDR3 DNA is TGTGCCAGCAGCCTGGACAGGGCACGTGAAAAACTGTTTTTT.

V is TRBV5-1 and J is TRBJ2-7, with 9 positions matching TRBD1. Germline V CDR1 and CDR2: SGHRS, YFSETQ. J lost 4 bases, V lost 5 bases, and 7 bases had no gene match. The CDR3 contains 14 residues. The CDR3 loop reads CASSYGTGSYEQYF. CDR3 nucleotides: TGCGCCAGCAGTTACGGGACAGGGTCATACGAGCAGTACTTC. The full variable domain, its missing parts supplied by reference TRBV5-1 and TRBJ2-7, is KAGVTQTPRYLIKTRGQQVTLSCSPISGHRSVSWYQQTPGQGLQFLFEYFSETQRNKGNFPGRFSGRQFSNSRSEMNVSTLELGDSALYLCASSYGTGSYEQYFGPGTRLTVT.

This rearrangement joins TRBV4-2 to TRBJ2-5; D unclear. Germline lookup yields CDR1 LGHNA and CDR2 YNFKEQ. The CDR3 runs 14 residues. The germline V and J ends were trimmed by 2 bases and 1 base, with 8 bases remaining between them. CDR3 in DNA: TGTGCCAGCAGCCAACTTTCCAGCCAAGAGACCCAGTACTTC. Protein: CASSQLSSQETQYF.

The V call is TRBV19, the J call TRBJ2-7, with D perhaps matching TRBD1 or TRBD2 (6 bases each). The CDR3 covers 14 residues. Germline assignment: CDR1 LNHDA and CDR2 SQIVND (reference sequence). Trimming took off 5 bases at V and 4 bases at J, with 15 bases between the two ends. The CDR3 DNA sequence: TGTGCCAGTAGTCCGGGGGCGAATGTGTACGAGCAGTACTTC. It specifies CASSPGANVYEQYF.

Turning to this clone: At one end, the junction sequence differs from germline, possibly due to a read error. The chain employs TRBV7-7 and TRBJ2-5, with D perhaps matching TRBD1 or TRBD2 (6 bases each). Germline assignment: CDR1 SSHAT and CDR2 FNYEAQ (reference sequence). This CDR3 has 13 amino acids. This CDR3 reads CASSFRGRETQYF. The CDR3 DNA follows: TGTGCTAGCAGCTTCCGGGGGCGGGAGACCCAGTACTTC.

The J gene is TRBJ1-2, the V gene TRBV7-8, with D possibly being TRBD1 (5 bases). CDR1 is SGHVS, CDR2 FQNEAQ, per germline. This CDR3 has 13 residues. The V and J ends lost 4 bases and 7 bases respectively, with 13 bases between them. The CDR3 sequence is CASSSPGPGGYTF. As DNA, the CDR3 is TGTGCCAGCAGCTCCCCAGGGCCTGGTGGCTACACCTTC.

J is TRBJ2-3 and V is TRBV29-1, with 11 bases matching TRBD2. CDR3 size: 17 residues. V lost 3 bases and J lost 3; bases outside the gene matches: 11. Looked up from germline, CDR1 is SQVTM and CDR2 is ANQGSEA. The CDR3: CSVEWALASGRTDTQYF. The CDR3 bases are TGCAGCGTTGAGTGGGCGTTGGCTAGCGGGAGGACAGATACGCAGTATTTT.

Of note for this clone: The junction departs from the called germline gene at one end, perhaps through a read error. V and J are TRBV7-7 and TRBJ1-5; D unresolved. CDR3 length: 15 amino acids. Germline CDR1 SSHAT, CDR2 FNYEAQ (reference sequence). CDR3 DNA: TGTGCTAGCAGCCATCGTGGGGTTACGAATCAGCCCCAGCATTTT. Its protein is CASSHRGVTNQPQHF.

V and J are TRBV12-5 and TRBJ1-2; 9 nucleotides line up with TRBD1. CDR1 is LGHNT and CDR2 is FRNRAP in the germline V gene. Trimming cost V 1 base and J 8 bases; bases outside gene matches: 5. This CDR3 contains 14 residues. The CDR3 DNA is TGTGCTAGTGGTTTGGGACAGGGGGTTAACGGCTACACCTTC. This sequence encodes CASGLGQGVNGYTF.

The rearrangement links TRBV9 to TRBJ2-2, with TRBD2 identical over 9 bases. Germline trimming cut 3 bases from V and 7 bases from J; bases unmatched to any gene: 10. The length of the CDR3 is 16 residues. Germline CDR1 SGDLS, CDR2 YYNGEE. The CDR3 sequence: CASSDLVAGVFGELFF. CDR3 DNA sequence: TGTGCCAGCAGCGATTTGGTAGCGGGAGTTTTCGGGGAGCTGTTTTTT.

This rearrangement joins TRBV6-1 to TRBJ2-7; D may be TRBD1 or TRBD2 (6 bases each). Germline loops: CDR1 MNHNS, CDR2 SASEGT. Trimming took off 2 bases at V and 3 bases at J, with 14 bases between the two ends. The CDR3 covers 15 residues. CDR3 in amino acids: CASSEIGGYIYEQYF. In DNA, the CDR3 is TGTGCCAGCAGTGAAATAGGGGGGTACATCTACGAGCAGTACTTC.

This chain joins TRBV12-5 and TRBJ2-7; D call uncertain. Germline V lookup: CDR1 LGHNT, CDR2 FRNRAP. Trimming pared 2 bases from V and 0 bases from J, leaving 20 bases between. The CDR3 length is 18 residues. The CDR3 here is CASGLLAGSLPLSYEQYF. CDR3 in DNA: TGTGCTAGTGGTTTGCTGGCAGGCTCCCTCCCACTCTCCTACGAGCAGTACTTC.

In nucleotides, the CDR3 is TGTGCCAGCAGCAAAGGGGGTGTCGGGGCAGACCCTGCCATATATTTT. This codes for CASSKGGVGADPAIYF. The V gene is TRBV21-1, the J gene TRBJ1-3. TRBV21-1 is termed a pseudogene. This CDR3 contains 16 residues.

J is TRBJ2-1 and V is TRBV5-1, with 10 bases identical to TRBD2. Trimming removed 5 bases from V and 8 bases from J; junction bases left unmatched: 4. The germline V gene encodes CDR1 SGHRS and CDR2 YFSETQ. The CDR3 has 13 amino acids. The CDR3 sequence: CASRTSGTDEQFF. CDR3 bases: TGCGCCAGCAGAACTAGCGGGACGGATGAGCAGTTCTTC.